Each of the 18 T cell receptor beta chains below was sequenced from the same sample in a study of CXCR3-negative and CXCR3-positive naive CD8 T cells. The TRB libraries of cDNA were built by UMI-labeled 5' RACE. TCRdb re-called the 5' RACE reads and catalogs CDR3 proteins one per entry, DNA excluded. Recorded here are tens of thousands of distinct CDR3 sequences; the top ten clones represent 0.6% to 0.7%. Study conclusions and caveats: A higher hydrophobicity marked the TRB CDR3s of CXCR3-positive naive cells versus CXCR3-negative naive cells.

Their recognized antigens are unknown. Source material: naive CXCR3+ CD8+ T cells from blood. Subset indicated: CD45RO-CCR7+CD27+CD95- naive CD8+ T cells expressing CXCR3 (TNR3+). These receptors originate from a human donor in good health. Some clones in this sample may be carry-over from other donors' samples.

The gene calls are TRBV27 and TRBJ2-7; TCRdb's D gene call, TRBD2, goes unchecked for lack of DNA. The CDR3 runs to 14 residues. Germline-derived CDR1 and CDR2 are MNHEY and SMNVEV (reference sequence). The CDR3 loop reads CASSPTSGPYEQYF.

The chain recombines TRBV27 with TRBJ2-1; TCRdb returns TRBD2, unconfirmable since there is no DNA. CDR3 size: 15 residues. Germline V gene sequence: CDR1 MNHEY, CDR2 SMNVEV (reference sequence). This CDR3 reads CASSSVVEADNEQFF.

The J gene is TRBJ2-5, the V gene TRBV7-9; TCRdb picks TRBD1, but there is no DNA to check that call. This CDR3 comprises 16 residues. Looked up from germline, CDR1 is SEHNR and CDR2 is FQNEAQ (reference sequence). This chain's CDR3 is CASSSTHDRPKETQYF.

This chain uses TRBV2 with TRBJ2-1; absent DNA, TCRdb's TRBD1 call cannot be checked. CDR1 SNHLY and CDR2 FYNNEI come from the germline V gene. The CDR3 extends over 16 amino acids. The CDR3 here is CASSPRDREPYAEQFF.

The chain uses TRBV29-1 and TRBJ2-5; TCRdb names TRBD1, which stays unverified in the absence of DNA. CDR1 and CDR2 (germline): SQVTM, ANQGSEA. This CDR3 has 16 amino acids. The CDR3 spells CSVETALGQGEETQYF.

J is TRBJ1-2 and V is TRBV29-1; TCRdb's D call, TRBD1, is unchecked because there is no DNA. The CDR3 is 13 residues long. Germline loops: CDR1 SQVTM, CDR2 ANQGSEA. CDR3 loop: CSAATDSGDGYTF. Complete variable domain (other parts from reference TRBV29-1 and TRBJ1-2): SAVISQKPSRDICQRGTSLTIQCQVDSQVTMMFWYRQQPGQSLTLIATANQGSEATYESGFVIDKFPISRPNLTFSTLTVSNMSPEDSSIYLCSAATDSGDGYTFGSGTRLTVV.

The gene calls are TRBV20-1 and TRBJ2-2; the D call of TRBD2 rests on TCRdb alone, since no DNA is present to check it. This CDR3 has 17 amino acids. CDR1 and CDR2 from the germline V gene are DFQATT and SNEGSKA (reference sequence). The CDR3 protein is CSAKNLLAGGDIGELFF.

The chain is built from TRBV6-5 and TRBJ1-2; TCRdb's assignment of TRBD1 cannot be checked, as there is no DNA. The CDR3 has 16 amino acids. Looked up from germline, CDR1 is MNHEY and CDR2 is SVGAGI. This chain's CDR3 is CASSYSFMQGDLGYTF.

The chain uses TRBV28 and TRBJ2-1; the TCRdb call, TRBD1, lacks DNA for checking. Per the germline V gene, CDR1 is MDHEN and CDR2 is SYDVKM. The CDR3 contains 15 residues. The CDR3 sequence: CASSSPPSSYNEQFF.

The V gene is TRBV11-3, the J gene TRBJ2-2; with no DNA, the TCRdb D assignment of TRBD2 cannot be verified. Looked up from germline, CDR1 is SGHNT and CDR2 is YENEEA. The CDR3 is 19 amino acids. Here the CDR3 reads CASSLNGLAGGPNTGELFF.

The V gene is TRBV6-5, the J gene TRBJ2-5; the D gene TCRdb calls, TRBD2, cannot be checked with no DNA. CDR1 is MNHEY and CDR2 is SVGAGI in the germline V gene. This CDR3 comprises 15 residues. The CDR3: CASEAGGPGQETQYF.

The chain joins TRBV5-1 to TRBJ2-1; no DNA is available, so the TRBD2 call from TCRdb remains unchecked. The CDR3 totals 12 residues. The germline V gene encodes CDR1 SGHRS and CDR2 YFSETQ. CDR3: CASSWTGDEQFF.

CDR3 amino acids: CSARGREPRSYEQYF. The chain links TRBV20-1 to TRBJ2-7. Germline CDR1 DFQATT, CDR2 SNEGSKA (reference sequence). The CDR3 is 15 residues long.

V is TRBV20-1 and J is TRBJ2-1; the TCRdb D gene call, TRBD2, has no DNA to confirm it. Germline V gene data show CDR1 as DFQATT and CDR2 as SNEGSKA (reference sequence). This CDR3 region has 16 residues. The CDR3 loop is CSAMTIAGGTYNEQFF.

V gene TRBV4-3 combines with J gene TRBJ2-1. This CDR3 is 12 amino acids long. From germline, CDR1 is LGHNA and CDR2 YSLEER. CDR3 amino acids: CASSQDRSEQFF.

The chain recombines TRBV7-9 with TRBJ1-1. Per the germline V gene, CDR1 is SEHNR and CDR2 is FQNEAQ (reference sequence). The CDR3 runs 17 residues. The CDR3 sequence: CASSSSRTKAYKTEAFF.

The chain links TRBV6-5 to TRBJ1-6. The CDR3 has 15 residues. Germline V gene sequence: CDR1 MNHEY, CDR2 SVGAGI. The CDR3 is CASSYRVQNNSPLHF.

The CDR3 loop reads CASSLRGESNQPQHF. The chain links TRBV5-1 to TRBJ1-5; the D gene TCRdb calls, TRBD1, cannot be checked with no DNA. The CDR3 is 15 amino acids. CDR1 is SGHRS and CDR2 is YFSETQ in the germline V gene.